Given below is one T cell receptor (beta chain) in context. This record comes from a study of monozygotic twins with inflammatory bowel disease. TCRdb re-called the 5' RACE reads; every CDR3 protein appears as one record, without DNA. The listing contains about 130,000 distinct CDR3 sequences. Per the germline V gene, CDR1 is MGHRA and CDR2 is YSYEKL. The CDR3 sequence is 14 residues long. The draw for each donor consisted of a single 2.5 ml blood sample. Sample: blood. The chain is built from TRBV4-1 and TRBJ1-2. The clonotype comes from a human donor with ulcerative colitis or Crohn's disease, or a healthy co-twin of an affected twin (not recorded which). CDR3 amino acids: CASSPEWANYGYTF.